This is a list of T cell receptor beta chains from one sample in a study of blood T cell repertoires in COVID-19. Using immunoSEQ multiplex PCR, the repertoire was profiled, and TCRdb retains in-frame clones only, with some absent. Here the sample spans over 400,000 clones, 86% being singletons. The sample comprised peripheral blood. These TCRs come from a woman aged 30 to 39 with active or convalescent COVID-19. Both conserved end residues are part of each CDR3. Fields, in order: V gene, J gene, D gene, clone size, CDR3 protein, CDR3 DNA. D genes are given only for firm matches. Only part of the rows carry a size: once, few, many, or a class if the clone is expanded.

>TRBV11-3|TRBJ2-1|TRBD2|-
CASSPVSGKTNEQFF
TGTGCCAGCAGCCCGGTTAGCGGGAAGACCAATGAGCAGTTCTTC
>TRBV7-9|TRBJ1-1|TRBD1|-
CASSFDLQGRTEAFF
TGTGCCAGCAGCTTTGACCTACAGGGGCGAACTGAAGCTTTCTTT
>TRBV20-1|TRBJ1-1|-|-
CSASMQGGHTEAFF
TGCAGTGCTAGTATGCAGGGTGGTCACACTGAAGCTTTCTTT
>TRBV3-1/TRBV3-2|TRBJ1-3|-|-
CASSLAGDSSGNTIYF
TGTGCCAGCAGCCTCGCGGGAGATTCCTCTGGAAACACCATATATTTT
>TRBV4-1|TRBJ2-1|TRBD1|few
CASSQPESDRGQFF
TGCGCCAGCAGCCAACCCGAATCGGACAGGGGTCAGTTCTTC
>TRBV7-9|TRBJ2-7|-|-
CASSVDGGSYEQYF
TGTGCCAGCAGCGTGGACGGGGGCTCCTACGAGCAGTACTTC
>TRBV5-1|TRBJ1-4|TRBD1|-
CASSLNPGQGAEKLFF
TGCGCCAGCAGCCTTAATCCGGGACAGGGGGCGGAAAAACTGTTTTTT
>TRBV27|TRBJ1-2|-|-
CASISANRRANSGYTF
TGTGCCAGCATTTCTGCTAATCGGAGGGCCAATAGCGGCTACACCTTC
>TRBV5-4|TRBJ1-2|-|-
CASSLGRRGGYTF
TGTGCCAGCAGCTTGGGTCGCCGAGGTGGCTACACCTTC
>TRBV5-1|TRBJ1-5|-|-
CASSLWGGSNQPQHF
TGCGCCAGCAGCTTGTGGGGGGGAAGCAATCAGCCCCAGCATTTT
>TRBV27|TRBJ2-7|TRBD1|-
CASSPDRGHREQYF
TGTGCCAGCAGTCCAGACAGGGGCCATCGCGAGCAGTACTTC
>TRBV5-1|TRBJ1-1|-|-
CASSLRVGSEAFF
TGCGCCAGCAGCCTGAGAGTTGGTAGTGAAGCTTTCTTT
>TRBV27|TRBJ2-7|-|-
CASSLYSGSGHEQYF
TGTGCCAGCAGTTTATATTCGGGAAGTGGCCACGAGCAGTACTTC
>TRBV19|TRBJ1-2|TRBD1|-
CASSIRQGYNYGYTF
TGTGCCAGTAGTATACGACAGGGCTATAACTATGGCTACACCTTC
>TRBV19|TRBJ2-5|TRBD1|-
CASRDRGKDQETQYF
TGTGCCAGCCGGGACAGGGGAAAGGACCAAGAGACCCAGTACTTC
>TRBV6-5|TRBJ1-6|TRBD1|-
CASRPGTDNSPLHF
TGTGCCAGCAGACCCGGGACAGATAATTCACCCCTCCACTTT
>TRBV18|TRBJ2-7|-|-
CASSGQRSSYEQYF
TGTGCCAGCTCAGGACAGAGAAGCTCCTACGAGCAGTACTTC
>TRBV6-5|TRBJ1-1|TRBD1|-
CASSLGDRGNTEAFF
TGTGCCAGCAGTTTAGGGGACAGGGGTAACACTGAAGCTTTCTTT
>TRBV3-1/TRBV3-2|TRBJ1-2|TRBD1|-
CASSPTRDREFNYGYTF
TGTGCCAGCAGCCCTACCCGGGACAGGGAATTTAACTATGGCTACACCTTC
>TRBV5-1|TRBJ2-5|TRBD2|-
CASSFNGLAGFETQYF
TGCGCCAGCAGCTTTAACGGACTAGCGGGATTCGAGACCCAGTACTTC
>TRBV5-5|TRBJ2-3|-|-
CASSFFPSGTSTDTQYF
TGTGCCAGCAGCTTTTTTCCGAGCGGTACTAGCACAGATACGCAGTATTTT
>TRBV6-5|TRBJ2-1|TRBD1|-
CASSYDRGLTEQFF
TGTGCCAGCAGTTACGACAGGGGGCTCACTGAGCAGTTCTTC
>TRBV5-5|TRBJ2-5|-|-
CASSLGLVETQYF
TGTGCCAGCAGCTTGGGACTGGTAGAGACCCAGTACTTC
>TRBV19|TRBJ1-1|-|-
CASTRGGEAFF
TGTGCCAGTACCCGGGGAGGCGAAGCTTTCTTT
>TRBV6-5|TRBJ1-5|-|-
CASSKSRTSYQPQHF
TGTGCCAGCAGCAAATCCCGGACAAGTTATCAGCCCCAGCATTTT
>TRBV30|TRBJ1-1|TRBD1|-
CAWSAETLRGIGVDTEAFF
TGTGCCTGGAGTGCCGAAACCCTCAGGGGGATCGGGGTGGACACTGAAGCTTTCTTT
>TRBV7-2|TRBJ2-7|-|-
CASSKIYSGSYEQYF
TGTGCCAGCAGCAAGATTTATTCGGGGTCCTACGAGCAGTACTTC
>TRBV28|TRBJ2-7|-|-
CASTGLPFSYEQYF
TGTGCCAGCACTGGACTACCTTTCTCCTACGAGCAGTACTTC
>TRBV6-5|TRBJ2-7|TRBD1|-
CASSQGVYYEQYF
TGTGCCAGCAGTCAGGGGGTCTACTACGAGCAGTACTTC
>TRBV12-5|TRBJ2-1|TRBD1|-
CASGLDRGYNEQFF
TGTGCTAGTGGTTTGGACAGGGGCTACAATGAGCAGTTCTTC
>TRBV29-1|TRBJ2-7|TRBD1|-
CSVQTGTYEQYF
TGCAGCGTTCAGACAGGGACCTACGAGCAGTACTTC
>TRBV7-9|TRBJ2-3|-|once
CASSWAHTDTQYF
TGTGCCAGCAGCTGGGCTCACACAGATACGCAGTATTTT
>TRBV4-1|TRBJ2-7|TRBD2|-
CASSQILAGGSSYEQYF
TGCGCCAGCAGCCAAATTCTAGCGGGGGGGTCGTCCTACGAGCAGTACTTC
>TRBV25-1|TRBJ2-7|TRBD1|-
CASSPSGTGRNEQYF
TGTGCCAGCAGTCCTTCCGGGACAGGGAGGAACGAGCAGTACTTC
>TRBV5-1|TRBJ1-6|TRBD1|-
CASSLAWQGEGERAPLHF
TGCGCCAGCAGCTTGGCCTGGCAGGGGGAAGGGGAAAGGGCACCCCTCCACTTT
>TRBV28|TRBJ2-2|TRBD1|-
CASSAGPDRYTGELFF
TGTGCCAGCAGTGCAGGGCCGGACAGGTACACCGGGGAGCTGTTTTTT
>TRBV13|TRBJ2-7|TRBD2|-
CASSSLSGMSEQYF
TGTGCCAGCAGCTCTCTCAGCGGGATGAGCGAGCAGTACTTC
>TRBV18|TRBJ2-1|TRBD2|-
CASSPPSGGQTYNEQFF
TGTGCCAGCTCACCACCTAGCGGGGGGCAGACCTACAATGAGCAGTTCTTC
>TRBV25-1|TRBJ2-5|TRBD2|once
CASRAGETQYF
TGTGCCTCTCGAGCGGGGGAGACCCAGTACTTC
>TRBV5-1|TRBJ1-1|-|-
CASSLEAGGMNTEAFF
TGCGCCAGCAGCCTAGAGGCGGGAGGTATGAACACTGAAGCTTTCTTT
>TRBV29-1|TRBJ2-3|-|once
CSVAPTGRRTDTQYF
TGCAGCGTTGCGCCCACAGGGAGACGTACAGATACGCAGTATTTT
>TRBV19|TRBJ1-5|-|-
CASRTADYSNQPQHF
TGTGCCAGTAGAACAGCAGATTATAGCAATCAGCCCCAGCATTTT
>TRBV12-3/TRBV12-4|TRBJ2-1|-|-
CASSIGQYNEQFF
TGTGCCAGCAGCATCGGACAGTACAATGAGCAGTTCTTC
>TRBV4-2|TRBJ1-1|-|few
CASSQEVGTLNTEAFF
TGTGCCAGCAGCCAAGAGGTGGGCACTTTGAACACTGAAGCTTTCTTT
>TRBV25-1|TRBJ2-5|-|-
CASSEFGSETQYF
TGTGCCAGCAGTGAGTTCGGGTCGGAGACCCAGTACTTC
>TRBV6-5|TRBJ1-1|-|-
CASSYSSDTEAFF
TGTGCCAGCAGTTACTCCTCGGACACTGAAGCTTTCTTT
>TRBV10-3|TRBJ1-1|-|-
CAISESTVSTEAFF
TGTGCCATCAGTGAGTCGACAGTGAGCACTGAAGCTTTCTTT
>TRBV30|TRBJ1-6|TRBD1|-
CAWTPGTDSSYNSPLHF
TGTGCCTGGACCCCCGGGACAGATAGCTCCTATAATTCACCCCTCCACTTT
>TRBV6-1|TRBJ2-5|-|-
CASSEPGLVGGETQYF
TGTGCCAGCAGTGAACCGGGGCTAGTCGGAGGGGAGACCCAGTACTTC
>TRBV2|TRBJ1-2|-|-
CASSEERAYGYTF
TGTGCCAGCAGTGAGGAGAGGGCCTATGGCTACACCTTC
>TRBV5-1|TRBJ2-2|TRBD2|once
CASRGDSGSANTGELFF
TGCGCCAGCAGGGGGGATAGCGGGAGTGCGAACACCGGGGAGCTGTTTTTT
>TRBV7-2|TRBJ2-7|-|-
CASSLGKYGVSSYEQYF
TGTGCCAGCAGCTTAGGAAAGTACGGAGTCTCCTCCTACGAGCAGTACTTC
>TRBV24-1|TRBJ2-1|-|-
CATSDTDGLSYNEQFF
TGTGCCACCAGTGATACCGACGGACTCTCCTACAATGAGCAGTTCTTC
>TRBV6-1|TRBJ1-5|-|-
CASSEISGLQPQHF
TGTGCCAGCAGTGAAATTTCGGGATTGCAGCCCCAGCATTTT
>TRBV6-1|TRBJ1-2|-|-
CASSEADRGGYTF
TGTGCCAGCAGTGAAGCTGATCGCGGTGGCTACACCTTC
>TRBV12-3/TRBV12-4|TRBJ1-2|-|-
CASRGRNYGYTF
TGTGCCAGTAGGGGTAGAAACTATGGCTACACCTTC
>TRBV28|TRBJ1-2|-|-
CASSTGLANYGYTF
TGTGCCAGCAGTACCGGGTTAGCTAACTATGGCTACACCTTC